One sample yielded the 7 T cell receptor beta chains listed below, sequenced in a study of blood T cell repertoires in COVID-19. The data were produced by immunoSEQ multiplex PCR, yet TCRdb's version contains in-frame clones alone and is incomplete. The data contain 300,000 to 450,000 clones, more than 75% of them singletons. Sample: PBMCs or T cells enriched from blood (not recorded which). Every receptor here comes from a young woman who had recovered from COVID-19.

This clone was found a few times. V usage is TRBV24-1 and J usage is TRBJ2-3; weak D call: TRBD2 (5 bases). The CDR3 totals 17 residues. Trimming removed 1 base from V and 1 base from J, with 14 bases in between. Germline V gene data show CDR1 as KGHDR and CDR2 as SFDVKD. For the CDR3, the DNA is TGTGCCACCAGTGATTTTAGGCTAGCAAAGGGCACAGATACGCAGTATTTT. Translating it yields CATSDFRLAKGTDTQYF.

The rearrangement uses TRBV7-9 and TRBJ2-4, with TRBD1 as a possible D gene (6 bases). The ends were cut back, 2 bases at V and 7 bases at J, with 18 bases in the middle. Germline values: CDR1 SEHNR, CDR2 FQNEAQ (reference sequence). The CDR3 has 16 amino acids. Here the CDR3 reads CASSLNTGGQGNIQYF. Written as DNA, the CDR3 is TGTGCCAGCAGCTTAAACACCGGTGGTCAGGGGAACATTCAGTACTTC.

V usage is TRBV18 and J usage is TRBJ2-3; D uncertain. The V gene lost 2 bases and the J gene lost 6 bases, with 21 bases spanning the gap. Germline CDR1 is KGHSH and CDR2 is LQKENI. The CDR3 extends over 17 amino acids. This CDR3 reads CASSPTRTPPNRDTQYF. For the CDR3, the DNA is TGTGCCAGCTCACCAACCAGAACCCCCCCCAATCGTGATACGCAGTATTTT.

This clone was seen more than once but under ten times. The rearrangement uses TRBV7-3 and TRBJ2-7; 7 positions agree with TRBD2. CDR3 length: 12 residues. Germline V lookup: CDR1 SGHTA, CDR2 FQGTGA. J was trimmed by 7 bases and V by 5 bases; bases with no gene match: 5. The CDR3 nucleotides are TGTGCCAGCAGCCGGCGGGGGAAAGAGCAGTACTTC. Amino acid sequence: CASSRRGKEQYF.

This rearrangement joins TRBV11-3 to TRBJ2-2; TRBD2 agrees at 12 bases. The germline V gene encodes CDR1 SGHNT and CDR2 YENEEA. This CDR3 is built from 18 residues. Germline trimming cut 1 base from V and 0 bases from J; bases unmatched to any gene: 3. DNA for the CDR3: TGTGCCAGCAGCTTAGGAACTAGCGGGGGGACGAACACCGGGGAGCTGTTTTTT. Amino acids: CASSLGTSGGTNTGELFF. The full variable domain, in which reference TRBV11-3 and TRBJ2-2 provide the parts outside the CDR3, is EAGVVQSPRYKIIEKKQPVAFWCNPISGHNTLYWYLQNLGQGPELLIRYENEEAVDDSQLPKDRFSAERLKGVDSTLKIQPAELGDSAVYLCASSLGTSGGTNTGELFFGEGSRLTVL.

V gene TRBV30 combines with J gene TRBJ1-6; 10 bases agree with TRBD1. V lost 1 base to trimming and J lost 10 bases; unmatched junction nucleotides: 4. The CDR3 spans 14 residues. The germline gives CDR1 GTSNPN, CDR2 SVGIG (reference sequence). The CDR3 here is CAWSDGQGESPLHF. In DNA, the CDR3 is TGTGCCTGGAGTGACGGACAGGGGGAATCACCCCTCCACTTT.

The CDR3, as DNA: TGCGCCAGCAGCCAAACCTTAGGACTAGCGGGGTTCTACAATGAGCAGTTCTTC. This encodes CASSQTLGLAGFYNEQFF. The chain employs TRBV4-1 and TRBJ2-1; TRBD2 agrees at 12 bases. The CDR3 contains 18 residues. CDR1 MGHRA and CDR2 YSYEKL come from the germline V gene. The ends lost 2 bases at V and 3 bases at J; junction bases unmatched: 8.